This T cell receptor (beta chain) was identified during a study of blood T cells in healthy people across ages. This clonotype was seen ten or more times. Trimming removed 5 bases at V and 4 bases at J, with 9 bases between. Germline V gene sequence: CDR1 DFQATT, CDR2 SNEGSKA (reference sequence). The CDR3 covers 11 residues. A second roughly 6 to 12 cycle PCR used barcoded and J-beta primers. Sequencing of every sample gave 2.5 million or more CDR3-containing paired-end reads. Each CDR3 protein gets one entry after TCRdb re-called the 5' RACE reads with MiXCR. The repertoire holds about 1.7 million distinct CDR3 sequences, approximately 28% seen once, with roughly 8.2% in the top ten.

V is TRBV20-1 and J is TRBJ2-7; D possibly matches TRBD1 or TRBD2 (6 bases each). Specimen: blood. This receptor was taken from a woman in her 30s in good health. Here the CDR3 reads CSARGQYEQYF. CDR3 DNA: TGCAGTGCTCGGGGGCAATACGAGCAGTACTTC.